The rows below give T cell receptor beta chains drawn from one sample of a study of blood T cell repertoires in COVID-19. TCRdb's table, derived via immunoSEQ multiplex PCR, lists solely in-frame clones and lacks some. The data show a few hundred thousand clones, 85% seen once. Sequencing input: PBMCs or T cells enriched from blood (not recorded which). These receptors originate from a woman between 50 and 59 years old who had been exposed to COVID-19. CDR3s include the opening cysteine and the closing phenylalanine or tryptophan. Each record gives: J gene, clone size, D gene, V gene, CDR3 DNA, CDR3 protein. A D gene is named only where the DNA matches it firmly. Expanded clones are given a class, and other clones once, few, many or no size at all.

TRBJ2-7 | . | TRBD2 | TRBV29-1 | TGCAGCGTTGGCGGGGGAGGTGGGGCATGGCAGTACTTC | CSVGGGGGAWQYF
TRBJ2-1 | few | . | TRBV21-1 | TGTGCCAGCAGCCCGCGACAGGGAGGCAATGAGCAGTTCTTC | CASSPRQGGNEQFF
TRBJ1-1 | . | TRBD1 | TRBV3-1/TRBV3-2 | TGTGCCAGCAGCACGACAGGGGGCGGGCGAGCTTTCTTT | CASSTTGGGRAFF
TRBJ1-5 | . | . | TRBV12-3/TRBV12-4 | TGTGCCAGCAGCCGACAGTTTGAACAGCCCCAGCATTTT | CASSRQFEQPQHF
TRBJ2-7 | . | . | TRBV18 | TGTGCCAGCTCAGCCGGTTCAGGATACGAGCAGTACTTC | CASSAGSGYEQYF
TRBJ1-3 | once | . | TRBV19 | TGTGCCAGCTCCACCGGGGGTGCTGGAAACACCATATATTTT | CASSTGGAGNTIYF
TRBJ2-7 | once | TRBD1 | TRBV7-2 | TGTGCCAGCAGCTCCCGGACAGGGGGAGACGAGCAGTACTTC | CASSSRTGGDEQYF
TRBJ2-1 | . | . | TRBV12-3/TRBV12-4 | TGTGCCAGCAACTACGGGGTCAATGAGCAGTTCTTC | CASNYGVNEQFF
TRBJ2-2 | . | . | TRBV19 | TGTGCCAGTAGTATACTCCCCCCAAGGACAGCGAACACCGGGGAGCTGTTTTTT | CASSILPPRTANTGELFF
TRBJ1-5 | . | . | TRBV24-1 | TGTGCCACCAGTAAACACGGCAATCAGCCCCAGCATTTT | CATSKHGNQPQHF
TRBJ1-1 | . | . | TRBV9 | TGTGCCAGCAGCGTAAGGGGAGGCACTGAAGCTTTCTTT | CASSVRGGTEAFF
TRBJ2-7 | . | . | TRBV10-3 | TGTGCCATCAGTGCTGGGGAGCCCTACGAGCAGTACTTC | CAISAGEPYEQYF
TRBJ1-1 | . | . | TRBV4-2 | TGTGCCAGCAGCCAACCACAATTCCCTGAAGCTTTCTTT | CASSQPQFPEAFF
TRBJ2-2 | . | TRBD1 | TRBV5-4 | TGTGCCAGCAGCCTAGGGGACAGGGGGCTCACCGGGGAGCTGTTTTTT | CASSLGDRGLTGELFF
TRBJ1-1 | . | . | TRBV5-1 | TGCGCCAGCAGCTTGTTTGACTCTAACACTGAAGCTTTCTTT | CASSLFDSNTEAFF
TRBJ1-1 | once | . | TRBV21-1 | TGTGCCAGCAGCAAAGAGGGGGACAGGGGGGATCGCACTGAAGCTTTCTTT | CASSKEGDRGDRTEAFF
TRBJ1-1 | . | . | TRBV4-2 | TGTGCCAGCAGCCGGGGGGTGAACACTGAAGCTTTCTTT | CASSRGVNTEAFF
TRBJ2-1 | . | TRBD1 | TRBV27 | TGTGCCAGCGGCGGACAGGGGGTCAATGAGCAGTTCTTC | CASGGQGVNEQFF
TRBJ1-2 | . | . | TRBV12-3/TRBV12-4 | TGTGCCAGCAGCCGGGAGGCGCTATTCGACTACACCTTC | CASSREALFDYTF
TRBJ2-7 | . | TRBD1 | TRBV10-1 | TGCGCCAGCAGTGAGGGACAGGGCTACGAGCAGTACTTC | CASSEGQGYEQYF
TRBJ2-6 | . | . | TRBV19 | TGTGCCAGTAATGGGGCGTTCGCGCACACCCAGCTATCTGGGGCCAACGTCCTGACTTTC | CASNGAFAHTQLSGANVLTF
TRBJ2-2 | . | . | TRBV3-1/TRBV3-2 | TGTGCCAGCAGCCGAGACGTGGGACCACGGGGGGCCACCGGGGAGCTGTTTTTT | CASSRDVGPRGATGELFF
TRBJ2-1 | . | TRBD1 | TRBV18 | TGTGCCAGCTCACAACAGGGGGCGGACTCCAATGAGCAGTTCTTC | CASSQQGADSNEQFF
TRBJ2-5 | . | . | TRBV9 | TGTGCCAGCAGCTTGGGGAGTTCAGAGACCCAGTACTTC | CASSLGSSETQYF
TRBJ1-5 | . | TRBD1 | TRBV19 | TGTGCCAGTAGTATAAGTTTGGGACAGGGGGCGAAAATAGATCAGCCCCAGCATTTT | CASSISLGQGAKIDQPQHF
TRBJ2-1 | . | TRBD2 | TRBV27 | TGTGCCAGCGGGCTAGCGGCCTACGCGGAGCAGTTCTTC | CASGLAAYAEQFF